This TCR beta chain is from a study of T cell responses to AZD1222 COVID-19 vaccine. CDR3 length: 15 residues. Trimming took off 0 bases at V and 0 bases at J, with 7 bases between the two ends. The germline V gene has CDR1 ENHRY and CDR2 SYGVKD. Sequenced by immunoSEQ multiplex PCR; TCRdb stores in-frame clones only, minus some. This sample has under 40,000 clones, with 78% found just once. Sequenced material: peripheral blood, taken 28 days after the second AZD1222 dose. The receptor was isolated from an adult who received the AZD1222 COVID-19 vaccine. The genes are TRBV10-3 and TRBJ2-3, with D possibly TRBD1 on 5 matching bases. The CDR3 sequence is CAISESTESTDTQYF. The CDR3 DNA reads TGTGCCATCAGTGAGTCGACAGAAAGCACAGATACGCAGTATTTT.